These 21 T cell receptor beta chains were sequenced from one sample in a study of blood T cell repertoires in COVID-19. The method was immunoSEQ multiplex PCR; TCRdb's version includes in-frame clones alone and lacks a portion of them. Counted here are 120,000 to 150,000 clones, 85% to 90% occurring once; the ten biggest clones make up roughly 4%. Sequencing was done on a sample of peripheral blood. These receptors all stem from a woman in her forties with acute or convalescent COVID-19.

This chain links TRBV6-5 with TRBJ1-5; possibly TRBD1 for D (6 bases). Deletions cut 9 bases from V and 1 base from J, with 13 bases between. The CDR3 is 14 amino acids. Germline loops: CDR1 MNHEY, CDR2 SVGAGI. CDR3 coding DNA: TGTGCCAGTTCAGACAGGTGGAGCAATCAGCCCCAGCATTTT. Protein sequence: CASSDRWSNQPQHF.

V usage is TRBV7-6 and J usage is TRBJ2-1; TRBD2 might be the D (6 bases). This CDR3 spans 15 amino acids. Germline-derived CDR1 and CDR2 are SGHVS and FNYEAQ. V was clipped by 2 bases and J by 7 bases, with 15 bases between them. The CDR3 nucleotides read TGTGCCAGCAGCTTAACCCCCGGGGGTTTGAATGAGCAGTTCTTC. Translation gives CASSLTPGGLNEQFF.

The chain uses TRBV5-1 and TRBJ1-2; possibly TRBD1 for D (5 bases). CDR1 and CDR2 from the germline V gene are SGHRS and YFSETQ. Deletions cut 4 bases from V and 8 bases from J, with 18 bases between. The CDR3 loop spans 14 amino acids. DNA of the CDR3: TGCGCCAGCAGCGTGGACGTTTCAGGGTTAGGCTACACCTTC. Protein: CASSVDVSGLGYTF. The full variable domain, with the rest looked up from reference TRBV5-1 and TRBJ1-2, is KAGVTQTPRYLIKTRGQQVTLSCSPISGHRSVSWYQQTPGQGLQFLFEYFSETQRNKGNFPGRFSGRQFSNSRSEMNVSTLELGDSALYLCASSVDVSGLGYTFGSGTRLTVV.

The chain uses TRBV5-1 and TRBJ2-7, with D possibly being TRBD1 (5 bases). The CDR3 length is 13 residues. V lost 0 bases to trimming and J lost 7 bases, with 11 bases between them. Germline loops: CDR1 SGHRS, CDR2 YFSETQ. CDR3 nucleotides: TGCGCCAGCAGCTTGGCGACAGCCGGGGAGCAGTACTTC. Residues: CASSLATAGEQYF.

The V call is TRBV5-1, the J call TRBJ1-4; 7 bases align to TRBD1. CDR3 length equals 15 residues. Germline-derived CDR1 and CDR2 are SGHRS and YFSETQ. V trimming: 3 bases; J trimming: 3 bases; junction bases outside the gene matches: 5. In nucleotides, the CDR3 is TGCGCCAGCAGCTCCTCAGGGGGGCCTAATGAAAAACTGTTTTTT. The encoded protein is CASSSSGGPNEKLFF.

The chain uses TRBV6-2 or TRBV6-3 and TRBJ2-5; 8 bases agree with TRBD1. The length of the CDR3 is 16 residues. V dropped 5 bases and J dropped 4; count of bases not matched to a gene: 12. Germline V gives CDR1 MNHEY, CDR2 SVGEGT. This CDR3 reads CASSPYPTDRVETQYF. CDR3 DNA: TGTGCCAGCAGTCCCTACCCCACGGACAGGGTAGAGACCCAGTACTTC.

The chain recombines TRBV4-1 with TRBJ2-7, with 11 bases identical to TRBD2. The CDR3 consists of 15 residues. Germline V gene data show CDR1 as MGHRA and CDR2 as YSYEKL. J lost 1 base, V lost 4 bases, and 3 bases had no gene match. The CDR3 DNA reads as TGCGCCAGCAGCCCACGACTAGCGGGATCCTACGAGCAGTACTTC. This translates into CASSPRLAGSYEQYF.

The chain is built from TRBV5-1 and TRBJ1-6, with a weak D call TRBD1 (6 bases). V was clipped by 0 bases and J by 5 bases, with 18 bases between them. CDR1 is SGHRS and CDR2 is YFSETQ in the germline V gene. This CDR3 has 18 residues. Here the CDR3 reads CASSLELGGGENNSPLHF. The CDR3 region has the DNA TGCGCCAGCAGCTTGGAACTGGGAGGGGGAGAGAATAATTCACCCCTCCACTTT.

This clone appeared a few times. This sequence joins TRBV9 and TRBJ2-7; TRBD2 agrees at 15 bases. The CDR3 spans 18 residues. The germline V gene has CDR1 SGDLS and CDR2 YYNGEE. The trim removed 4 bases at V and 5 bases at J, leaving 13 bases unmatched. The CDR3 nucleotides are TGTGCCAGCAGCTCGACAGGGGGGACTAGCGGGAGGTTGCACGAGCAGTACTTC. Translation: CASSSTGGTSGRLHEQYF.

This chain links TRBV18 with TRBJ1-1, with a weak D call TRBD1 (5 bases). The CDR3 consists of 16 residues. Per the germline V gene, CDR1 is KGHSH and CDR2 is LQKENI. V dropped 3 bases and J dropped 5 bases, with 19 bases sitting between them. The CDR3 nucleotides read TGTGCCAGCTCACCGGGGCAGCCCATGGTGGGGACTGAAGCTTTCTTT. It yields the protein CASSPGQPMVGTEAFF.

This clone was seen only a few times. The rearrangement uses TRBV6-5 and TRBJ1-4; the D gene is possibly TRBD1 (5 bases). From germline, CDR1 is MNHEY and CDR2 SVGAGI. V shed 0 bases and J shed 11 bases, with 10 bases lying between them. The CDR3 has 13 amino acids. This CDR3 is CASSYSSGGKLFF. CDR3 in DNA: TGTGCCAGCAGTTACTCGAGTGGGGGGAAACTGTTTTTT.

The chain links TRBV7-3 to TRBJ2-3; maybe TRBD2 (6 bases). V lost 4 bases to trimming and J lost 2 bases, with 16 bases between them. Per germline, CDR1 SGHTA and CDR2 FQGTGA. The CDR3 extends over 16 amino acids. DNA of the CDR3: TGTGCCAGCAGCTATCGCGGGGCGGGGAACACAGATACGCAGTATTTT. It translates to CASSYRGAGNTDTQYF.

This chain connects TRBV27 to TRBJ1-5; possible D gene TRBD1, 5 bases. The V end was cut by 1 base, the J end by 0 bases, with 7 bases between. The CDR3 runs 15 residues. Looked up from germline, CDR1 is MNHEY and CDR2 is SMNVEV (reference sequence). CDR3 nucleotide sequence: TGTGCCAGCAGTTTATTCAGGGATAGCAATCAGCCCCAGCATTTT. As protein: CASSLFRDSNQPQHF.

The chain is built from TRBV4-3 and TRBJ2-7, with a possible D match to TRBD2 (8 bases). The V end was cut by 3 bases, the J end by 3 bases, with 21 bases between. Per the germline V gene, CDR1 is LGHNA and CDR2 is YSLEER. The CDR3 runs 17 residues. The CDR3 DNA follows: TGCGCCAGCAGCCAGTCGCTTACAGGGGCGGGAGGCTACGAGCAGTACTTC. It specifies CASSQSLTGAGGYEQYF.

The chain is built from TRBV11-3 and TRBJ2-2, with D perhaps TRBD2 (6 bases). V dropped 7 bases and J dropped 7 bases, with 16 bases sitting between them. Germline CDR1 and CDR2: SGHNT and YENEEA. This CDR3 spans 14 amino acids. The CDR3 protein is CASTGSFDGGELFF. The DNA of the CDR3 is TGTGCCAGCACCGGGAGTTTCGATGGCGGGGAGCTGTTTTTT.

The J gene is TRBJ1-1, the V gene TRBV28; possible D gene TRBD1, 6 bases. Trimming removed 10 bases from V and 0 bases from J, with 12 bases in between. From germline, CDR1 is MDHEN and CDR2 SYDVKM. The CDR3 is 13 residues long. CDR3 amino acids: CATHRDLNTEAFF. CDR3 nucleotide sequence: TGTGCCACCCACAGGGACCTGAACACTGAAGCTTTCTTT.

As for this clone: A read error may produce the germline difference seen at one junction end. The V and J genes are TRBV7-7 and TRBJ2-5, with 10 bases lining up with TRBD2. The CDR3 sequence is 16 residues long. In germline, CDR1 is SSHAT, CDR2 FNYEAQ (reference sequence). CDR3: CASSLTSGALQETQYF. CDR3 bases: TGTGCTAGCAGCCTTACTAGCGGGGCCCTCCAAGAGACCCAGTACTTC.

This chain uses TRBV12-5 with TRBJ1-5; weak D call: TRBD1 (5 bases). Trimming stripped 4 bases from V and 6 bases from J, with 16 bases between. Germline V CDR1 and CDR2: LGHNT, FRNRAP. The CDR3 covers 15 residues. CDR3 in amino acids: CASGSPPGGGQPQHF. Written as DNA, the CDR3 is TGTGCTAGTGGTTCCCCTCCGGGGGGAGGTCAGCCCCAGCATTTT.

This chain uses TRBV15 with TRBJ2-1; no firm D call. Germline values: CDR1 LNHNV, CDR2 YYDKDF (reference sequence). CDR3 length equals 15 residues. The V and J ends lost 1 base and 0 bases respectively, with 7 bases between them. Written as DNA, the CDR3 is TGTGCCACCAGCAGAGTACTGAGCTCCTACAATGAGCAGTTCTTC. As protein: CATSRVLSSYNEQFF.

The V gene is TRBV9, the J gene TRBJ1-1, with D hard to call. V shed 4 bases and J shed 3 bases, with 10 bases lying between them. The germline gives CDR1 SGDLS, CDR2 YYNGEE. The CDR3 is made up of 13 amino acids. The CDR3 region is CASSKGGYTEAFF. The CDR3 DNA sequence: TGTGCCAGCAGCAAGGGAGGGTACACTGAAGCTTTCTTT.

The V and J genes are TRBV7-2 and TRBJ2-7, with D possibly matching TRBD1 (5 bases). Germline V gene data show CDR1 as SGHTA and CDR2 as FQGNSA. Trimming cost V 1 base and J 3 bases, with 13 bases left between them. The CDR3 contains 15 residues. CDR3 residues: CASSLGGGLIYEQYF. The CDR3 bases are TGTGCCAGCAGCTTAGGGGGCGGCCTGATCTACGAGCAGTACTTC. Filled out from reference TRBV7-2 and TRBJ2-7, the complete variable domain reads GAGVSQSPSNKVTEKGKDVELRCDPISGHTALYWYRQSLGQGLEFLIYFQGNSAPDKSGLPSDRFSAERTGGSVSTLTIQRTQQEDSAVYLCASSLGGGLIYEQYFGPGTRLTVT.